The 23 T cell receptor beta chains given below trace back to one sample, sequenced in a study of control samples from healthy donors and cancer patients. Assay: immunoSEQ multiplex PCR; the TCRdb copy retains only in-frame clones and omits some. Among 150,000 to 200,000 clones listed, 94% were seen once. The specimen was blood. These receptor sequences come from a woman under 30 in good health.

DNA of the CDR3: TGTGCCAGCAGTGAAGACACCGGGGAGCTGTTTTTT. It codes for CASSEDTGELFF. This chain uses TRBV2 with TRBJ2-2; no firm D call. Deletions cut 1 base from V and 3 bases from J, with 0 bases between. CDR3 length: 12 amino acids. The germline V gene encodes CDR1 SNHLY and CDR2 FYNNEI.

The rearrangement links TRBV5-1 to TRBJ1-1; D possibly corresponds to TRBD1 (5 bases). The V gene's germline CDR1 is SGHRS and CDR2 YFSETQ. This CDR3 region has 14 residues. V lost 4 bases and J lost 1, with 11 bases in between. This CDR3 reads CASSLGGENTEAFF. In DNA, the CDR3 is TGCGCCAGCAGCCTAGGAGGGGAGAACACTGAAGCTTTCTTT.

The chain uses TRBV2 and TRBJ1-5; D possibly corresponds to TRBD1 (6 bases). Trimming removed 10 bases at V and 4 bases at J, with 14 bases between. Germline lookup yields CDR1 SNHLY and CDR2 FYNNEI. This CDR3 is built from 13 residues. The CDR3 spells CATSGQGNQPQHF. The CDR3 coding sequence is TGTGCCACATCAGGTCAGGGGAATCAGCCCCAGCATTTT. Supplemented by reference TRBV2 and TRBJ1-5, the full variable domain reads EPEVTQTPSHQVTQMGQEVILRCVPISNHLYFYWYRQILGQKVEFLVSFYNNEISEKSEIFDDQFSVERPDGSNFTLKIRSTKLEDSAMYFCATSGQGNQPQHFGDGTRLSIL.

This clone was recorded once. The CDR3 reads CASSQDRVSGNTIYF. In nucleotides, the CDR3 is TGCGCCAGCAGCCAAGATCGGGTCTCTGGAAACACCATATATTTT. The chain uses TRBV4-1 and TRBJ1-3; D not resolved. The CDR3 consists of 15 residues. V was cut by 0 bases and J by 0 bases, with 6 bases left in between. In germline, CDR1 is MGHRA, CDR2 YSYEKL.

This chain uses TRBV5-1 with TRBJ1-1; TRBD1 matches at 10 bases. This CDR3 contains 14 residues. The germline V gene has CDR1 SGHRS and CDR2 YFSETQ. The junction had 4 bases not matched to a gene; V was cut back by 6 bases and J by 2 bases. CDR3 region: CASTWTGGNTEAFF. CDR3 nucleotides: TGCGCCAGCACCTGGACAGGGGGTAACACTGAAGCTTTCTTT.

CDR3 bases: TGTGCCAGCAGCTTGGGGGCTCCGACTAAGCTTAACTATGGCTACACCTTC. Translated, it gives CASSLGAPTKLNYGYTF. This chain uses TRBV5-4 with TRBJ1-2; no clear D. V dropped 0 bases and J dropped 1 base, with 16 bases sitting between them. The CDR3 extends over 17 amino acids. Germline V lookup: CDR1 SGHNT, CDR2 YYREEE (reference sequence).

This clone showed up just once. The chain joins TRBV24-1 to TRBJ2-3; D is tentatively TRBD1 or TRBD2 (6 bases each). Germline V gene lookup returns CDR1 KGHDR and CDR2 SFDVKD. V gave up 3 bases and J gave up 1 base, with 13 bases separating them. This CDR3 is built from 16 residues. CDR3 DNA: TGTGCCACCAGTGATAGGACGGGGGCTGGCACAGATACGCAGTATTTT. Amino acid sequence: CATSDRTGAGTDTQYF.

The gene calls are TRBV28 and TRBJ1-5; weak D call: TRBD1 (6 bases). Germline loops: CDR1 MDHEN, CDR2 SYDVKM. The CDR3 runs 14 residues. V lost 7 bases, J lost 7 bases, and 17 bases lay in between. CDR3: CASIPGAGLQPQHF. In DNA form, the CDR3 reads TGTGCCAGCATCCCAGGGGCGGGACTACAGCCCCAGCATTTT.

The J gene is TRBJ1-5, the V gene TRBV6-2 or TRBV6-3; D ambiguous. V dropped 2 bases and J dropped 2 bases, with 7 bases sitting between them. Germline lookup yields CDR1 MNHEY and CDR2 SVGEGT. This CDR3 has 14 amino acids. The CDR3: CASSYVLGNQPQHF. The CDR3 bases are TGTGCCAGCAGTTACGTGCTGGGCAATCAGCCCCAGCATTTT.

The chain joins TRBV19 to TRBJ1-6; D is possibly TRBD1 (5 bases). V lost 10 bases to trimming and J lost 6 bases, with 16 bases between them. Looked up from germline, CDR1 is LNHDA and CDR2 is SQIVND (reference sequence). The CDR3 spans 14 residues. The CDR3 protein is CATADSRLNSPLHF. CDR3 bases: TGTGCCACCGCAGACAGCCGCCTTAATTCACCCCTCCACTTT.

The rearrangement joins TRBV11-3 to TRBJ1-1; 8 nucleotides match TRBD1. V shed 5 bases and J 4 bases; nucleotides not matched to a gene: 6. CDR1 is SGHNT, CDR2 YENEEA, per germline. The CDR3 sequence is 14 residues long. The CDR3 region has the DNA TGTGCCAGCAGCCCACAGGGGGGAATCACTGAAGCTTTCTTT. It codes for CASSPQGGITEAFF.

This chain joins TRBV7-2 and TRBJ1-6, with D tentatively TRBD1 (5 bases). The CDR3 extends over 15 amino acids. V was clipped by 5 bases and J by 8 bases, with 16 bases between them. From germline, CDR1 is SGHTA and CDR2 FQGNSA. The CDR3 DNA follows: TGTGCCAGCAGCCCCTTGGGAAGCAGGGATTCACCCCTCCACTTT. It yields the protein CASSPLGSRDSPLHF.

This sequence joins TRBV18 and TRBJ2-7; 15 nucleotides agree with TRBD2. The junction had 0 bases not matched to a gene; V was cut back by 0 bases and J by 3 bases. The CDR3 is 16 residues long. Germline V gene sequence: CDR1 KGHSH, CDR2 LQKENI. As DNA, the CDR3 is TGTGCCAGCTCACCACCGGGACTAGCGGGGGGCTACGAGCAGTACTTC. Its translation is CASSPPGLAGGYEQYF.

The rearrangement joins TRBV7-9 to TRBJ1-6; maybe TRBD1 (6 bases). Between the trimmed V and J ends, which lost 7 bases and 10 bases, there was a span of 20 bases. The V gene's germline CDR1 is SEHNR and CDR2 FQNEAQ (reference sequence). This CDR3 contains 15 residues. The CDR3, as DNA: TGTGCCAGCACCCTAAGCCGGGGGCGGGAGTCACCCCTCCACTTT. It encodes CASTLSRGRESPLHF.

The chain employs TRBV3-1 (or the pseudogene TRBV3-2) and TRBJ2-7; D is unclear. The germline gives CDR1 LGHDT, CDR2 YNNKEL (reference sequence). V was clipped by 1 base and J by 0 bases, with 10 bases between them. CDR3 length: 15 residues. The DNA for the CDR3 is TGTGCCAGCAGCCAAGGGGTATCGAGCTCCTACGAGCAGTACTTC. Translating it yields CASSQGVSSSYEQYF.

The CDR3 sequence: CASSLGTTPFF. Here the CDR3 DNA reads TGTGCCAGCAGTTTAGGGACGACGCCTTTCTTT. The V call is TRBV12-3 or TRBV12-4, the J call TRBJ1-1; D call uncertain. The CDR3 covers 11 residues. Trimming pared 1 base from V and 12 bases from J, leaving 9 bases between.

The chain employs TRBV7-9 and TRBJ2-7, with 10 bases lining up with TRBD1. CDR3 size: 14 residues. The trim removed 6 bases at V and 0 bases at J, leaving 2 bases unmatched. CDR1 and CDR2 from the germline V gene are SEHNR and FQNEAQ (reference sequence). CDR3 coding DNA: TGTGCCAGCAGTCGACAGGGGGCCTCCTACGAGCAGTACTTC. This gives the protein CASSRQGASYEQYF.

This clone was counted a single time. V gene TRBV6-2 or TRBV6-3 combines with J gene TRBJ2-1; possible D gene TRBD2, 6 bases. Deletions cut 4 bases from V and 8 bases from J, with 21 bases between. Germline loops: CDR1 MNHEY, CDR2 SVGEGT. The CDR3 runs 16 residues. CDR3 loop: CASSSTTSIVFDEQFF. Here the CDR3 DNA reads TGTGCCAGCAGTTCTACCACTAGCATTGTTTTCGATGAGCAGTTCTTC.

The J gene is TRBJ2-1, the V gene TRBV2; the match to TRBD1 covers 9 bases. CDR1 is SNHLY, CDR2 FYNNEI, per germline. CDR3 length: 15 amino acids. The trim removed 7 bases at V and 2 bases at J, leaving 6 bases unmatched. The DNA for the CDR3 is TGTGCCAGCACCCTGGACAGGGGAGCCTACAATGAGCAGTTCTTC. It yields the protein CASTLDRGAYNEQFF. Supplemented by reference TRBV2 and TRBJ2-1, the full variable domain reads EPEVTQTPSHQVTQMGQEVILRCVPISNHLYFYWYRQILGQKVEFLVSFYNNEISEKSEIFDDQFSVERPDGSNFTLKIRSTKLEDSAMYFCASTLDRGAYNEQFFGPGTRLTVL.

As DNA, the CDR3 is TGTGCCAGCAGTTACATGAACACTGAAGCTTTCTTT. Protein sequence: CASSYMNTEAFF. V usage is TRBV6-5 and J usage is TRBJ1-1; D remains unclear. Deletions cut 2 bases from V and 0 bases from J, with 1 base between. Germline CDR1 MNHEY, CDR2 SVGAGI. The CDR3 totals 12 residues.

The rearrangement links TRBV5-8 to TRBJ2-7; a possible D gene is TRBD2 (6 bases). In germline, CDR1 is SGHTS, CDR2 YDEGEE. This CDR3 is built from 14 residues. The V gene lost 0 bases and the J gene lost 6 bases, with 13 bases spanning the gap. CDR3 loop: CASSLGLVRSEQYF. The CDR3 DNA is TGTGCCAGCAGCTTGGGACTAGTTCGATCCGAGCAGTACTTC.

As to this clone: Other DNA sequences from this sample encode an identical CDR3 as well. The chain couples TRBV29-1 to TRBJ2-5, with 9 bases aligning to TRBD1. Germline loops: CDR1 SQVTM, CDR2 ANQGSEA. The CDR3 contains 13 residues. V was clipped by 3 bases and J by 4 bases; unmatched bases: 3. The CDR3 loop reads CSVEGQGGETQYF. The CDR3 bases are TGCAGCGTTGAGGGACAGGGAGGAGAGACCCAGTACTTC. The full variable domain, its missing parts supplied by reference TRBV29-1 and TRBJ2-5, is SAVISQKPSRDICQRGTSLTIQCQVDSQVTMMFWYRQQPGQSLTLIATANQGSEATYESGFVIDKFPISRPNLTFSTLTVSNMSPEDSSIYLCSVEGQGGETQYFGPGTRLLVL.

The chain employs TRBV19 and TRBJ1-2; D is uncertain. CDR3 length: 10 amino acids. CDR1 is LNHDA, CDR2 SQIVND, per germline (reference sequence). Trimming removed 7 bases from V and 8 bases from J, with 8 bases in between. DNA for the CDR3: TGTGCCAGTAAGGACGGGGGCTACACCTTC. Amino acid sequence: CASKDGGYTF.